Below are 32 T cell receptor beta chains sequenced from a single sample in a study of T-cell reconstitution after alpha-beta-depleted transplantation in children (dated by TCRdb to about 2016). The sample's treatment or condition label is to be understood as: allogeneic hematopoietic cell transplantation with graft depleted of TCRalphabeta T cells and CD19 B cells. Libraries were made using PCR. Sequencer: Illumina HiSeq 2500. TCR libraries were prepared with molecular barcoding, using unique molecular identifiers to normalize TCRbeta repertoire quantification. The public reads were run again by TCRdb, first through fastp at Q25 and then through MiXCR, and only productive beta chains were kept. Records with the same CDR3 protein are collapsed into one entry carrying the most frequent genes and DNA. This sample has about 250,000 distinct CDR3 sequences in its table, and roughly a quarter of those were observed once. The ten most abundant clones make up around 4.8% of the sample.

Sequencing used PBMCs, mostly from graft donor cells, obtained 360 days after TCRalphabeta/CD19-depleted stem cell transplant. These receptors all come from a female patient aged 2 to 10 who had a stem cell transplant for congenital amegakaryocytic thrombocytopenia, so the T cells may come from the graft donor.

The chain's CDR3 is CASAQGLDSYNEQFF. In DNA form, the CDR3 reads TGTGCCAGCGCCCAGGGACTAGACTCCTACAATGAGCAGTTCTTC. This chain connects TRBV6-1 to TRBJ2-1, with TRBD2 matching over 8 bases. After removal of 8 bases from V and 0 bases from J, the junction contained 6 bases not matched to a gene. This CDR3 has 15 amino acids. The germline V gene encodes CDR1 MNHNS and CDR2 SASEGT.

This clonotype occurred a few times. The rearrangement links TRBV21-1 to TRBJ2-1. TRBV21-1 is annotated as a pseudogene. CDR3 length: 14 amino acids. The CDR3 sequence is CASRTSAAYNEQFF. The CDR3 DNA follows: TGTGCCAGCAGGACTAGCGCTGCCTACAATGAGCAGTTCTTC.

This clonotype came up a few times. The rearrangement uses TRBV20-1 and TRBJ2-5; the D gene is possibly TRBD2 (7 bases). Trimming left V 5 bases short and J 3 bases short, with 16 bases between. Germline CDR1 reads DFQATT; CDR2 reads SNEGSKA (reference sequence). This CDR3 is built from 14 residues. CDR3: CSAQRGGKEETQYF. CDR3 sequence (DNA): TGCAGTGCTCAGAGGGGGGGCAAGGAAGAGACCCAGTACTTC.

The rearrangement joins TRBV4-2 to TRBJ2-2; TRBD1 is a possible D gene (6 bases). In germline, CDR1 is LGHNA, CDR2 YNFKEQ. The CDR3 runs to 14 residues. Trimming removed 4 bases from V and 7 bases from J, with 13 bases in between. CDR3 protein: CASSPDGGGGELFF. The CDR3 nucleotides read TGTGCCAGCAGCCCCGATGGGGGCGGCGGGGAGCTGTTTTTT.

V gene TRBV30 combines with J gene TRBJ1-1, with D possibly matching TRBD1 (5 bases). This CDR3 spans 12 amino acids. Germline-derived CDR1 and CDR2 are GTSNPN and SVGIG (reference sequence). Between the trimmed V and J ends, which lost 3 bases and 4 bases, there was a span of 9 bases. The chain's CDR3 is CAWRRTGTEAFF. The CDR3, as DNA: TGTGCCTGGAGGCGTACAGGCACTGAAGCTTTCTTT.

This chain joins TRBV15 and TRBJ2-5; D is perhaps TRBD1 (5 bases). V was cut by 1 base and J by 5 bases, with 8 bases left in between. CDR1 is LNHNV and CDR2 is YYDKDF in the germline V gene (reference sequence). The CDR3 covers 13 residues. CDR3 bases: TGTGCCACCAGCAGAGGACAGTTGGAGACCCAGTACTTC. Protein product: CATSRGQLETQYF.

V and J are TRBV28 and TRBJ1-5, with D tentatively TRBD1 (5 bases). Germline V CDR1 and CDR2: MDHEN, SYDVKM. The CDR3 consists of 14 residues. Trimming left V 8 bases short and J 0 bases short, with 11 bases between. The CDR3 nucleotides are TGTGCCAGCTACAGCGACAGTAGCAATCAGCCCCAGCATTTT. Its translation is CASYSDSSNQPQHF. Combining the CDR3 with reference TRBV28 and TRBJ1-5 gives the whole variable domain DVKVTQSSRYLVKRTGEKVFLECVQDMDHENMFWYRQDPGLGLRLIYFSYDVKMKEKGDIPEGYSVSREKKERFSLILESASTNQTSMYLCASYSDSSNQPQHFGDGTRLSIL.

The J gene is TRBJ2-5, the V gene TRBV7-3, with D perhaps being TRBD1 or TRBD2 (5 bases each). The CDR3 consists of 13 residues. The germline CDR1 and CDR2 sequences are SGHTA and FQGTGA. With 5 bases removed from V and 3 bases from J, the gap between germline ends came to 10 bases. This chain's CDR3 is CASSHQGEETQYF. The CDR3, as DNA: TGTGCCAGCAGCCATCAGGGAGAAGAGACCCAGTACTTC. The variable domain in full, with the rest retrieved from reference TRBV7-3 and TRBJ2-5, is GAGVSQTPSNKVTEKGKYVELRCDPISGHTALYWYRQSLGQGPEFLIYFQGTGAADDSGLPNDRFFAVRPEGSVSTLKIQRTERGDSAVYLCASSHQGEETQYFGPGTRLLVL.

This chain links TRBV6-2 or TRBV6-3 with TRBJ2-7; 8 positions match TRBD1. V lost 2 bases to trimming and J lost 5 bases; unmatched junction nucleotides: 5. The CDR3 length is 14 residues. The germline CDR1 and CDR2 sequences are MNHEY and SVGEGT. The CDR3 coding sequence is TGTGCCAGCAGTTACGGCAGGGGGCACCACGAGCAGTACTTC. Translating gives CASSYGRGHHEQYF.

This clonotype was counted only a few times. V gene TRBV27 combines with J gene TRBJ1-2; perhaps TRBD1 as D (6 bases). The ends were cut back, 2 bases at V and 4 bases at J, with 11 bases in the middle. In germline, CDR1 is MNHEY, CDR2 SMNVEV (reference sequence). CDR3 length: 14 amino acids. The CDR3 here is CASSLNGGGYGYTF. CDR3 in DNA: TGTGCCAGCAGTTTAAATGGGGGCGGCTATGGCTACACCTTC.

The V and J genes are TRBV7-3 and TRBJ2-1; 15 positions agree with TRBD2. This CDR3 is 18 amino acids long. From germline, CDR1 is SGHTA and CDR2 FQGTGA. The junction had 8 bases not matched to a gene; V was cut back by 0 bases and J by 8 bases. The CDR3 DNA is TGTGCCAGCAGCTTAACGCCCTGGACTAGCGGGAGGGGGGATGAGCAGTTCTTC. This encodes CASSLTPWTSGRGDEQFF.

The chain joins TRBV21-1 to TRBJ1-1. TRBV21-1 is described as a pseudogene. This CDR3 region has 16 residues. CDR3 amino acids: CASSKVFSQINTEAFF. DNA of the CDR3: TGTGCCAGCAGCAAAGTCTTCTCGCAGATAAACACTGAAGCTTTCTTT.

This rearrangement joins TRBV24-1 to TRBJ2-5; the match to TRBD2 covers 10 bases. V shed 3 bases and J 2 bases; nucleotides not matched to a gene: 5. CDR3 size: 16 residues. Germline-derived CDR1 and CDR2 are KGHDR and SFDVKD. The CDR3 sequence is CATSDPPAGGQETQYF. The CDR3 coding sequence is TGTGCCACCAGTGATCCCCCAGCGGGAGGGCAAGAGACCCAGTACTTC.

This clonotype was seen many times. The CDR3 region has the DNA TGCAGCGTTCGGGAGATCTACGAGCAGTACTTC. Protein sequence: CSVREIYEQYF. The chain employs TRBV29-1 and TRBJ2-7, with a weak D call TRBD2 (6 bases). Deletions cut 5 bases from V and 3 bases from J, with 8 bases between. CDR3 length: 11 amino acids. Germline CDR1 and CDR2: SQVTM and ANQGSEA.

The rearrangement uses TRBV5-6 and TRBJ1-5, with D perhaps matching TRBD1 (6 bases). The ends were cut back, 4 bases at V and 4 bases at J, with 9 bases in the middle. CDR1 and CDR2 from the germline V gene are SGHDT and YYEEEE. The CDR3 consists of 13 residues. The CDR3: CASSRQANQPQHF. For the CDR3, the DNA is TGTGCCAGCAGCCGACAGGCAAATCAGCCCCAGCATTTT.

The CDR3 protein is CASSKEDGTLQETQYF. The CDR3 bases are TGTGCCAGCAGTAAAGAGGACGGAACGTTACAAGAGACCCAGTACTTC. This chain joins TRBV27 and TRBJ2-5, with D unresolved. Trimming took off 5 bases at V and 2 bases at J, with 18 bases between the two ends. Germline values: CDR1 MNHEY, CDR2 SMNVEV (reference sequence). The CDR3 has 16 amino acids.

The chain combines TRBV7-7 with TRBJ2-3, with TRBD2 as a possible D gene (6 bases). V was clipped by 0 bases and J by 5 bases, with 12 bases between them. Germline V gene data show CDR1 as SSHAT and CDR2 as FNYEAQ (reference sequence). The length of the CDR3 is 15 residues. The CDR3 sequence is CASSLAAGSRDTQYF. CDR3 DNA sequence: TGTGCCAGCAGCTTAGCAGCGGGTTCGAGAGATACGCAGTATTTT.

This clonotype was observed a few times. The chain carries TRBV2 and TRBJ1-5; D ambiguous. Trimming took off 1 base at V and 2 bases at J, with 3 bases between the two ends. The CDR3 consists of 13 residues. Germline CDR1 and CDR2: SNHLY and FYNNEI. CDR3 sequence reads: CASSEVGNQPQHF. DNA of the CDR3: TGTGCCAGCAGTGAAGTGGGCAATCAGCCCCAGCATTTT. The entire variable domain, with the rest obtained from reference TRBV2 and TRBJ1-5, is as follows: EPEVTQTPSHQVTQMGQEVILRCVPISNHLYFYWYRQILGQKVEFLVSFYNNEISEKSEIFDDQFSVERPDGSNFTLKIRSTKLEDSAMYFCASSEVGNQPQHFGDGTRLSIL.

This rearrangement joins TRBV20-1 to TRBJ1-4; D unclear. The ends were cut back, 0 bases at V and 7 bases at J, with 12 bases in the middle. Germline CDR1 is DFQATT and CDR2 is SNEGSKA (reference sequence). This CDR3 is built from 14 residues. The CDR3 nucleotides are TGCAGTGCTAGAGACGGTCGGGTGGGTGAAAAACTGTTTTTT. It is translated as CSARDGRVGEKLFF.

This clonotype has just a few counts. V and J are TRBV5-1 and TRBJ2-5; D ambiguous. V shed 0 bases and J shed 9 bases, with 15 bases lying between them. There are 14 residues in the CDR3. Germline-derived CDR1 and CDR2 are SGHRS and YFSETQ. The CDR3 bases are TGCGCCAGCAGCTTGGGGGAACAAAAAAGCCCCCAGTACTTC. As protein: CASSLGEQKSPQYF.

This clonotype was picked up a small number of times. This chain connects TRBV29-1 to TRBJ2-5, with 9 bases identical to TRBD1. CDR3 length equals 15 residues. CDR1 SQVTM and CDR2 ANQGSEA come from the germline V gene. V shed 8 bases and J 5 bases; nucleotides not matched to a gene: 15. CDR3 sequence (DNA): TGCAGCACGGGCCGGGACAGGGTTAGGAGGGAGACCCAGTACTTC. Encoded protein: CSTGRDRVRRETQYF.

V and J are TRBV20-1 and TRBJ2-2; D not certain. The CDR3 has 11 residues. Deletions cut 1 base from V and 11 bases from J, with 8 bases between. Germline CDR1 is DFQATT and CDR2 is SNEGSKA (reference sequence). DNA of the CDR3: TGCAGTGCTAGAGGACCCCGCGAGCTGTTTTTT. It translates to CSARGPRELFF.

This clonotype appeared many times. J is TRBJ1-1 and V is TRBV20-1, with D hard to call. The ends were cut back, 5 bases at V and 4 bases at J, with 14 bases in the middle. The CDR3 covers 13 residues. From germline, CDR1 is DFQATT and CDR2 SNEGSKA (reference sequence). The DNA for the CDR3 is TGCAGTGCTTTGACCCCGACTAGCACTGAAGCTTTCTTT. Residues: CSALTPTSTEAFF.

The V and J genes are TRBV20-1 and TRBJ2-7, with D uncertain. Germline V gene data show CDR1 as DFQATT and CDR2 as SNEGSKA (reference sequence). Trimming removed 6 bases from V and 3 bases from J, with 9 bases in between. CDR3 length: 11 amino acids. CDR3 sequence (DNA): TGCAGTGCAATACGGGTCTACGAGCAGTACTTC. This codes for CSAIRVYEQYF.

This sequence joins TRBV5-1 and TRBJ2-1, with 11 nucleotides matching TRBD2. With 0 bases clipped from V and 6 bases from J, the junction kept 8 bases outside the gene matches. There are 17 residues in the CDR3. The germline V gene encodes CDR1 SGHRS and CDR2 YFSETQ. The CDR3 bases are TGCGCCAGCAGCTTGGATCTCTCGCTAGCGGGGGGCAATGAGCAGTTCTTC. Its translation: CASSLDLSLAGGNEQFF.

This clonotype was counted at least ten times. The gene calls are TRBV6-1 and TRBJ2-3, with D perhaps matching TRBD1 or TRBD2 (5 bases each). V was clipped by 5 bases and J by 5 bases, with 11 bases between them. CDR3 length: 13 residues. Germline V lookup: CDR1 MNHNS, CDR2 SASEGT. The CDR3 reads CASSTGTRDTQYF. Here the CDR3 DNA reads TGTGCCAGCAGTACCGGGACCAGAGATACGCAGTATTTT.

The V call is TRBV4-2, the J call TRBJ2-5, with no clear D. This CDR3 is built from 16 residues. Trimming removed 0 bases from V and 2 bases from J, with 13 bases in between. Germline loops: CDR1 LGHNA, CDR2 YNFKEQ. In DNA, the CDR3 is TGTGCCAGCAGCCAAGATTCGATGAGTGGGCAAGAGACCCAGTACTTC. Translated: CASSQDSMSGQETQYF.

The CDR3 is CASSRRQNPAYGYTF. CDR3 DNA: TGTGCCAGCAGCCGCAGACAGAACCCGGCCTATGGCTACACCTTC. The chain employs TRBV14 and TRBJ1-2, with a possible D match to TRBD1 (5 bases). V lost 4 bases, J lost 4 bases, and 16 bases lay in between. Germline CDR1 reads SGHDN; CDR2 reads FVKESK. The CDR3 extends over 15 amino acids.

The rearrangement joins TRBV20-1 to TRBJ2-4; maybe TRBD1 (6 bases). With 8 bases removed from V and 0 bases from J, the gap between germline ends came to 11 bases. This CDR3 is built from 13 residues. CDR1 is DFQATT and CDR2 is SNEGSKA in the germline V gene (reference sequence). The CDR3 region is CSSRGLAKNIQYF. CDR3 DNA sequence: TGCAGTTCCAGGGGCCTAGCCAAAAACATTCAGTACTTC.

The chain couples TRBV6-5 to TRBJ2-3; the match to TRBD2 covers 12 bases. Per germline, CDR1 MNHEY and CDR2 SVGAGI. CDR3 length: 15 amino acids. V trimming: 4 bases; J trimming: 4 bases; junction bases outside the gene matches: 3. CDR3 nucleotide sequence: TGTGCCAGCAGTTCGACTAGCGGGAGTTCAGATACGCAGTATTTT. Translated, it gives CASSSTSGSSDTQYF.

This clonotype was seen more than once but under ten times. The V and J genes are TRBV25-1 and TRBJ2-3, with TRBD1 as a possible D gene (6 bases). Per the germline V gene, CDR1 is MGHDK and CDR2 is SYGVNS. The CDR3 has 13 residues. V gave up 7 bases and J gave up 0 bases, with 8 bases separating them. The CDR3 nucleotides read TGTGCCAGCAAGGGGGATAGCACAGATACGCAGTATTTT. Translating it yields CASKGDSTDTQYF.

V and J are TRBV7-9 and TRBJ2-7; D possibly corresponds to TRBD1 (6 bases). In germline, CDR1 is SEHNR, CDR2 FQNEAQ (reference sequence). This CDR3 region has 15 residues. V lost 2 bases and J 8 bases, leaving 19 bases between the germline ends. The CDR3 DNA reads TGTGCCAGCAGCTTACCAGGGGTCACAGAACTGAAGCAGTACTTC. This encodes CASSLPGVTELKQYF.